A single count supports the clone carrying this T cell receptor beta chain. The antigen is not known. This sample is part of a study of T cell repertoires in cytomegalovirus infection. The wider study: Selected CMV epitopes included recently identified HLA-C-restricted ones as well as well-studied HLA-B-restricted ones. Public TCR beta signatures marked donors with CMV infection and the matching HLA.

CDR1 is MDHEN and CDR2 is SYDVKM in the germline V gene. The CDR3 loop spans 13 amino acids. Unmatched junction bases numbered 4, after V lost 6 bases and J lost 9 bases. Each CDR3 protein gets one entry after TCRdb re-called the reads with MiXCR. The table has 550,000 to 700,000 distinct CDR3 sequences, about 39% seen once. Study outcomes and limitations: In two of eight donors, the top clonotype was HLA-C-restricted CMV-specific. Carriers of CMV and the relevant HLA type were discriminated by public TCR beta frequency.

The starting material was cultured PBMCs, obtained from culture after CMV antigen stimulation. The J gene is TRBJ2-1, the V gene TRBV28; 11 positions match TRBD1. This clonotype originated in a human donor in good health (CMV status not recorded). Some clones in this sample may be carry-over from other donors' samples. The CDR3 here is CASSPGQGGEQFF. The CDR3 DNA is TGTGCCAGCAGCCCGGGACAGGGGGGTGAGCAGTTCTTC.